This T cell receptor (beta chain) was recorded in a study of cytomegalovirus exposure and HLA in healthy donors. The V gene end was trimmed by 2 bases and the J gene end by 3 bases; junction bases not matched to a gene: 5. Germline V CDR1 and CDR2: SGHNT, YYREEE (reference sequence). The CDR3 contains 16 residues. The PCR employed 60 Vbeta primers together with 13 Jbeta primers. Only in-frame clones appear in the TCRdb table, and some are missing; sequencing was by immunoSEQ multiplex PCR. The table records around 100,000 clones, 75% to 90% of them present only once. This receptor was identified in a man aged 35 to 55 in good health and CMV-seronegative. The genes are TRBV5-4 and TRBJ2-5, with 12 bases lining up with TRBD2. Sequenced material: PBMCs. The CDR3 sequence is CASSFTLAGGKETQYF. The CDR3 DNA sequence: TGTGCCAGCAGCTTTACCCTAGCGGGGGGGAAAGAGACCCAGTACTTC. Combining the CDR3 with reference TRBV5-4 and TRBJ2-5 gives the whole variable domain ETGVTQSPTHLIKTRGQQVTLRCSSQSGHNTVSWYQQALGQGPQFIFQYYREEENGRGNFPPRFSGLQFPNYSSELNVNALELDDSALYLCASSFTLAGGKETQYFGPGTRLLVL.